This is a list of T cell receptor beta chains from one sample in a study of T cells in Graves' hyperthyroidism and ophthalmopathy. TCRdb recomputed calls from the multiplex PCR reads with MiXCR, one row per CDR3 protein. The repertoire holds approximately 400,000 distinct CDR3 sequences, with around a sixth as singletons. Material for sequencing was blood. These receptors were obtained from a woman under 30 with Graves' hyperthyroidism that later progressed to Graves' ophthalmopathy. CDR3s include the opening cysteine and the closing phenylalanine or tryptophan. D genes are given only for firm matches. Some rows have no size entry. The others give once, few or many, or a class for an expanded clone.

abundance: .; v_gene: TRBV7-6; j_gene: TRBJ2-1; d_gene: .; CDR3nt: TGTGCCAGCAGCCTCCCGGGGCGAGGCAATGAGCAGTTCTTC; CDR3aa: CASSLPGRGNEQFF
abundance: many; v_gene: TRBV28; j_gene: TRBJ1-2; d_gene: TRBD1; CDR3nt: TGTGCCAGCAGAGGACAGGAGCATGGCTACACCTTC; CDR3aa: CASRGQEHGYTF
abundance: .; v_gene: TRBV5-1; j_gene: TRBJ2-7; d_gene: .; CDR3nt: TGCGCCAGCGGGCCCATTGGAACCTACGAGCAGTACTTC; CDR3aa: CASGPIGTYEQYF
abundance: many; v_gene: TRBV6-2/TRBV6-3; j_gene: TRBJ2-7; d_gene: .; CDR3nt: TGTGCCAGCAGTTACGGGCAGACCTACGAGCAGTACTTC; CDR3aa: CASSYGQTYEQYF
abundance: .; v_gene: TRBV28; j_gene: TRBJ2-3; d_gene: TRBD2; CDR3nt: TGTGCCAGCAGTTCCGGACTAGCGCGCACAGATACGCAGTATTTT; CDR3aa: CASSSGLARTDTQYF
abundance: .; v_gene: TRBV6-1; j_gene: TRBJ2-7; d_gene: TRBD2; CDR3nt: TGTGCCAGCAGAACGACTTCTAGCGGGAAATACGAGCAGTACTTC; CDR3aa: CASRTTSSGKYEQYF
abundance: many; v_gene: TRBV28; j_gene: TRBJ2-2; d_gene: .; CDR3nt: TGTGCCAGCAGTTTTGCAGGGAACACCGGGGAGCTGTTTTTT; CDR3aa: CASSFAGNTGELFF
abundance: many; v_gene: TRBV20-1; j_gene: TRBJ1-5; d_gene: TRBD1; CDR3nt: TGCAGTGCACGCCAACCACCACGGACAGGACAATTGAATAGCAATCAGCCCCAGCATTTT; CDR3aa: CSARQPPRTGQLNSNQPQHF
abundance: few; v_gene: TRBV11-3; j_gene: TRBJ2-7; d_gene: TRBD2; CDR3nt: TGTGCCAGCAGCTTAGATGGCCTAGCGGGCGAGCAGTACTTC; CDR3aa: CASSLDGLAGEQYF
abundance: many; v_gene: TRBV6-1; j_gene: TRBJ1-5; d_gene: .; CDR3nt: TGTGCCAGCAGTCCCGAATTCGTCTTGGGTCAGCCCCAGCATTTT; CDR3aa: CASSPEFVLGQPQHF
abundance: many; v_gene: TRBV28; j_gene: TRBJ2-7; d_gene: TRBD2; CDR3nt: TGTGCCAGCACCTCCCGGGGCGGGGGGAGCTCCTACGAGCAGTACTTC; CDR3aa: CASTSRGGGSSYEQYF
abundance: many; v_gene: TRBV19; j_gene: TRBJ2-1; d_gene: .; CDR3nt: TGTGCCAGTAGTCCCGACCCTTACAATGAGCAGTTCTTC; CDR3aa: CASSPDPYNEQFF
abundance: many; v_gene: TRBV7-9; j_gene: TRBJ2-7; d_gene: TRBD1; CDR3nt: TGTGCCAGCAGCTTGGGACAGAACTCCTACGAGCAGTACTTC; CDR3aa: CASSLGQNSYEQYF
abundance: .; v_gene: TRBV20-1; j_gene: TRBJ2-7; d_gene: TRBD1; CDR3nt: TGCAGTGCTAGAGTGGGACAGGTCCTCTACGAGCAGTACTTC; CDR3aa: CSARVGQVLYEQYF
abundance: many; v_gene: TRBV11-2; j_gene: TRBJ1-5; d_gene: .; CDR3nt: TGTGCCAGCAGCTTAGAACATAGCAATCAGCCCCAGCATTTT; CDR3aa: CASSLEHSNQPQHF
abundance: few; v_gene: TRBV5-6; j_gene: TRBJ2-3; d_gene: .; CDR3nt: TGTGCCAGCAGCTCACATCTGGGACTTTTCACAGATACGCAGTATTTT; CDR3aa: CASSSHLGLFTDTQYF
abundance: few; v_gene: TRBV4-1; j_gene: TRBJ1-2; d_gene: TRBD1; CDR3nt: TGCGCCAGCAGCCAAGATTTGACAGGGGGAGGTTATGGCTACACCTTC; CDR3aa: CASSQDLTGGGYGYTF